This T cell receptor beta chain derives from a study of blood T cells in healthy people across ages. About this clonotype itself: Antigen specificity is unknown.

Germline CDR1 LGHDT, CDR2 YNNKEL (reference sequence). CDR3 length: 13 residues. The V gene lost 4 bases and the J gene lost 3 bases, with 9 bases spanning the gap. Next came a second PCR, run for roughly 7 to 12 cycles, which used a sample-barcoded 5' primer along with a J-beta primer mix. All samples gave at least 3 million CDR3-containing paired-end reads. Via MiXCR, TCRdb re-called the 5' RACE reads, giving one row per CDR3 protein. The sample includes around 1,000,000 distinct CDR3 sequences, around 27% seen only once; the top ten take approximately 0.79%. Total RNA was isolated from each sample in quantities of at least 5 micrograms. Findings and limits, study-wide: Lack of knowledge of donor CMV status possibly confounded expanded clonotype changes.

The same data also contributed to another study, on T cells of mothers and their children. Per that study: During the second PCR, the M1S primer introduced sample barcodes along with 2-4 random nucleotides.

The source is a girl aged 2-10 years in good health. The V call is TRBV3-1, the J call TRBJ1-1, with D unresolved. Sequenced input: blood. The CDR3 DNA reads TGTGCCAGCAGCCGAAATCCGTACACTGAAGCTTTCTTT. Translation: CASSRNPYTEAFF.